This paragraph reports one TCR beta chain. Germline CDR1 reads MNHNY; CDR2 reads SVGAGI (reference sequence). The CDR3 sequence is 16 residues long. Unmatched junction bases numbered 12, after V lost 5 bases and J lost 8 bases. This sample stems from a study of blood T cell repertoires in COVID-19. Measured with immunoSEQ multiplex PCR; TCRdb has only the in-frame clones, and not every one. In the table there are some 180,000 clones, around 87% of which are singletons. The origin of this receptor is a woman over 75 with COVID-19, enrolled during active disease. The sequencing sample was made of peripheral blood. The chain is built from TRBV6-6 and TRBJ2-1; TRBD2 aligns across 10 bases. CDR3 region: CASSRLAGTAADEQFF. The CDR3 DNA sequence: TGTGCCAGCAGTCGACTAGCGGGTACGGCTGCGGATGAGCAGTTCTTC.